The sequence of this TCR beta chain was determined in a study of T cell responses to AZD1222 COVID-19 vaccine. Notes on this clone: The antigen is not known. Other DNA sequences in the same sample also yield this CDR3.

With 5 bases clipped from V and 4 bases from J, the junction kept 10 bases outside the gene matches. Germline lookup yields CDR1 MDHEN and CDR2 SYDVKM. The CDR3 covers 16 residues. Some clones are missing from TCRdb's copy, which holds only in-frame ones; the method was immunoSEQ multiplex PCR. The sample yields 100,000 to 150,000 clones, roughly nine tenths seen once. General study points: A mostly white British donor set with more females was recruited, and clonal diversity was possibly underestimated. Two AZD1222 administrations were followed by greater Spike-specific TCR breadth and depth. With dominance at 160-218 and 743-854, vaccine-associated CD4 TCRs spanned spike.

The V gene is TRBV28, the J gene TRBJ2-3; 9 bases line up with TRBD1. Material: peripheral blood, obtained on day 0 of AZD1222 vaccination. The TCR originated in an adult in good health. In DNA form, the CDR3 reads TGTGCCAGCAGTCTTATCACCGGGACAGGGCCAGATACGCAGTATTTT. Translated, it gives CASSLITGTGPDTQYF.